This T cell receptor (beta chain) emerged from a study of blood T cell repertoires in COVID-19 (dated by TCRdb to the early 2020s). A note on the overall study: The collaborator samples originated in the United States, Italy and Spain and spanned the acute and convalescent phases of COVID-19. The prospective study material was composed of cDNA or gDNA derived from T cells, B-cell-depleted T cells, or PBMCs. Subjects who had been exposed to COVID-19, were actively infected with it, or had recovered from it provided the deeply sampled blood TCRbeta repertoires that made up the dataset. The repertoires were released in a freely available public database intended as a resource for research on the immune response to SARS-CoV-2. Samples came from the ongoing ImmuneRACE study (first 160 participants) plus 1,254 subjects from 6 global collaborators. A de-identified subject ID, COVID-19 status, age in years and sex were almost always included in the sample metadata. HLA class I and class II types, where available, came from metadata supplied by the sample provider rather than from assay-based typing.

In the prospective study, participants were roughly 18 to 89 years old, resided in 25 or so geographic areas of the United States, and were enrolled through a virtual design. Cohort assignment in the prospective study relied on participant-reported clinical history from a screening survey and a study questionnaire. Recovered participants in ImmuneRACE Cohort 3 were defined as having two consecutive negative NP/OP PCR tests, clearance from a healthcare professional, or resolution of symptoms. Each participant in the prospective study had whole blood, serum and a nasopharyngeal or oropharyngeal swab collected by mobile phlebotomists. Over a 2-month period, participants in the prospective study had the option of providing additional blood draws and questionnaires. Blood samples from the prospective study were shipped frozen or at room temperature prior to DNA extraction. TCRbeta CDR3 regions were amplified from genomic DNA by means of the immunoSEQ Assay, a bias-controlled multiplex PCR. For the original study's pipeline: The number of nucleated cells in each sample was estimated from the amplification of reference gene primers within the assay. Sequence reads were collapsed and filtered to measure the absolute abundance of every unique TCRbeta CDR3 rearrangement. Productive Simpson clonality was computed per sample as the square root of Simpson's diversity index over productive rearrangements. TCRdb stores this immuneACCESS table with in-frame sequences only. Part of the clones is absent; in the studies checked, under half of the shortfall reflects unresolved V genes, and no reason is known for the rest. The DNA was the basis for D and trimming; V, J and clone size are from that table. The sample records almost 250,000 clones, around 89% of which are singletons. The top ten constitute 4.1% of the sample.

The cysteine opens and the phenylalanine closes a CDR3 of 15 amino acids. Just CDR3 DNA is preserved here, 45 bases in frame from base 1. Germline trimming amounts to 1 base on V and 5 bases on J, with 3 as the count of junction bases outside the gene matches. The germline V gene sets CDR1 to KGHSH and CDR2 to LQKENI. General study outcomes and caveats: The quantity of clinical and demographic metadata differed by source and by participant and was supplied without curation.

Concerning this clone: The antigen this receptor binds is unknown. No much larger clone exists at a distance of one base, and base qualities are not known.

Sample: PBMCs or T cells enriched from blood (not recorded which). The receptor chain draws on TRBV18 and TRBJ1-4; TRBD1 fits 8 bases in the junction. This sequence originates from a woman in her 30s who had recovered from COVID-19. The CDR3 region: CASSPQTGVNEKLFF. The nucleotides are TGTGCCAGCTCACCACAGACAGGGGTAAATGAAAAACTGTTTTTT.